This T cell receptor beta chain was captured in a study of graft-versus-host responses after intestinal transplantation. Across the whole study: The whole recipient group had anti-thymocyte globulin induction followed by tacrolimus and steroids for two to three years.

Around 200,000 CFSE-labeled responder cells were plated with around 200,000 irradiated, violet-dye-labeled stimulator cells. Method: immunoSEQ multiplex PCR; TCRdb's copy keeps in-frame clones and lacks some. Here the sample spans some 22,000 clones, roughly 43% being singletons. This clone was found a few times. The CDR3 has 15 amino acids. V lost 0 bases and J lost 0, with 7 bases in between. Looked up from germline, CDR1 is SGHRS and CDR2 is YFSETQ. The receptor comes from a human patient who received an intestinal transplant. The material sequenced was alloreactive CD8+ T cells from a mixed lymphocyte reaction culture, taken before intestinal transplant. Specified subset: CFSE-low proliferating T cells sorted from roughly six-day pre-transplant mixed lymphocyte reaction (GvH or HvG direction). The chain recombines TRBV5-1 with TRBJ2-1; D remains unclear. The CDR3 spells CASSLVAASYNEQFF. CDR3 sequence (DNA): TGCGCCAGCAGCTTGGTGGCGGCCTCCTACAATGAGCAGTTCTTC. Full variable domain (remainder filled in from reference TRBV5-1 and TRBJ2-1): KAGVTQTPRYLIKTRGQQVTLSCSPISGHRSVSWYQQTPGQGLQFLFEYFSETQRNKGNFPGRFSGRQFSNSRSEMNVSTLELGDSALYLCASSLVAASYNEQFFGPGTRLTVL.